This T cell receptor (beta chain) is drawn from a study of blood T cell repertoires in COVID-19. Background on the study: Specimens from acute and convalescent COVID-19 originated in the United States, Italy and Spain. Nucleic acid was either cDNA or gDNA, and it came from T cells, B-cell-depleted T cells, or PBMCs.

The table came from immunoSEQ multiplex PCR; TCRdb's copy has only in-frame clones and leaves some out. In the table there are about 220,000 clones, 83% of which are singletons. The CDR3 extends over 14 amino acids. Germline CDR1 is LNHNV and CDR2 is YYDKDF (reference sequence). V was pared by 2 bases and J by 1 base, with 8 bases between. What was sequenced was PBMCs or T cells enriched from blood (not recorded which). This TCR derives from a middle-aged woman who had been exposed to COVID-19. This chain joins TRBV15 and TRBJ1-2; D ambiguous. The CDR3 bases are TGTGCCACCAGCAGATCCAGTCTTAACTATGGCTACACCTTC. Residues: CATSRSSLNYGYTF.